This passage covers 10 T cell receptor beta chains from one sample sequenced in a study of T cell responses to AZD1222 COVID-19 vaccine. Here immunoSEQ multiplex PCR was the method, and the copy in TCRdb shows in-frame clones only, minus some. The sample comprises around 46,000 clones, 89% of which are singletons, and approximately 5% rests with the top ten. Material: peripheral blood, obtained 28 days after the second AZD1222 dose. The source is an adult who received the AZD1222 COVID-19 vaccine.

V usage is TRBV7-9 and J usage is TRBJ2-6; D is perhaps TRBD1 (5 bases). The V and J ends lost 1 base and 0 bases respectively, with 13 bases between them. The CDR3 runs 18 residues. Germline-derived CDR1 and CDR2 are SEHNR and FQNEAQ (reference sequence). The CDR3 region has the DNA TGTGCCAGCAGCTTAGAGGGGCGGCGAATCTCTGGGGCCAACGTCCTGACTTTC. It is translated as CASSLEGRRISGANVLTF.

This CDR3 is CSVAGFGDTQYF. In nucleotides, the CDR3 is TGCAGCGTTGCCGGGTTTGGAGATACGCAGTATTTT. This chain links TRBV29-1 with TRBJ2-3; D not resolved. V was pared by 4 bases and J by 5 bases, with 10 bases between. This CDR3 has 12 amino acids. CDR1 is SQVTM, CDR2 ANQGSEA, per germline.

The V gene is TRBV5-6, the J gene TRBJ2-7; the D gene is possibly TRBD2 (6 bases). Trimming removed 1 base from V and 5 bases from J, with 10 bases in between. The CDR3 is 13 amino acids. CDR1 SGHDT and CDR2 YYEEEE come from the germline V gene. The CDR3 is CASSLQGGDEQYF. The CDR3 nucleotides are TGTGCCAGCAGCTTGCAGGGAGGAGACGAGCAGTACTTC.

CDR3 sequence: CASSQQISTDTQYF. The CDR3 bases are TGTGCCAGTAGTCAACAGATAAGCACAGATACGCAGTATTTT. This chain connects TRBV19 to TRBJ2-3; unclear D gene. The CDR3 is made up of 14 amino acids. V was clipped by 5 bases and J by 0 bases, with 9 bases between them. Germline V gene lookup returns CDR1 LNHDA and CDR2 SQIVND (reference sequence).

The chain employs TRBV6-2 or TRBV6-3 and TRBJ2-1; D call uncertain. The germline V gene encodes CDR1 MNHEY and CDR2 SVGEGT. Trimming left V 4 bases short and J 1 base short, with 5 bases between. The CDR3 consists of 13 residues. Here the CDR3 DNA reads TGTGCCAGCAGTTGGGGTTCCTACAATGAGCAGTTCTTC. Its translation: CASSWGSYNEQFF.

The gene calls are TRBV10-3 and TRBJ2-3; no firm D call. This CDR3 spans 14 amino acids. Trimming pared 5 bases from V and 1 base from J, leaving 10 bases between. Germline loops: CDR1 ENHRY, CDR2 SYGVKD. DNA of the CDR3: TGTGCCATCAGTCAGGATGTGGGCACAGATACGCAGTATTTT. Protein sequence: CAISQDVGTDTQYF.

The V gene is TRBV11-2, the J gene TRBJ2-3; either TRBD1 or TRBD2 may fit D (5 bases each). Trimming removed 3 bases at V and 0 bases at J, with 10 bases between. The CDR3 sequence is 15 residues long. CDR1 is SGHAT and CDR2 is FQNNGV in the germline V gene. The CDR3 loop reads CASSLSGLSTDTQYF. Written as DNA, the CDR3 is TGTGCCAGCAGCTTGTCGGGGCTTAGCACAGATACGCAGTATTTT.

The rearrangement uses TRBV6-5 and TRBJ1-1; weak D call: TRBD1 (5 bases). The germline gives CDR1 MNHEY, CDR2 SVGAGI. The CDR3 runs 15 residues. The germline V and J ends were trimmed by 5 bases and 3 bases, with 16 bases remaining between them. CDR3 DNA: TGTGCCAGCAGTCTCTACTCCGACAGCCACACTGAAGCTTTCTTT. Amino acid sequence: CASSLYSDSHTEAFF.

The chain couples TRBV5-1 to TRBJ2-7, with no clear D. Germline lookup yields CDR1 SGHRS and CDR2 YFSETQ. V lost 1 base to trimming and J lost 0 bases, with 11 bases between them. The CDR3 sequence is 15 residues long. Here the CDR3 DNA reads TGCGCCAGCAGCTTGAAGTCGGACGGCTCCTACGAGCAGTACTTC. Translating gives CASSLKSDGSYEQYF.

Here the CDR3 reads CASSPGAYRRGGGETQYF. DNA for the CDR3: TGTGCCAGCAGCCCGGGAGCTTACAGGCGAGGCGGCGGAGAGACCCAGTACTTC. J is TRBJ2-5 and V is TRBV5-4; D possibly corresponds to TRBD2 (6 bases). CDR1 SGHNT and CDR2 YYREEE come from the germline V gene (reference sequence). The CDR3 contains 18 residues. V dropped 4 bases and J dropped 4 bases, with 26 bases sitting between them. The variable domain in full, with the rest retrieved from reference TRBV5-4 and TRBJ2-5, is ETGVTQSPTHLIKTRGQQVTLRCSSQSGHNTVSWYQQALGQGPQFIFQYYREEENGRGNFPPRFSGLQFPNYSSELNVNALELDDSALYLCASSPGAYRRGGGETQYFGPGTRLLVL.